This TCR beta chain was documented in a study of blood T cell repertoires in COVID-19 (TCRdb year 2020). At the level of the whole study: Collaborator samples came from the United States, Italy and Spain and covered acute and convalescent phases of COVID-19. The prospective study material was composed of cDNA or gDNA derived from T cells, B-cell-depleted T cells, or PBMCs. The dataset comprised deeply sampled blood TCRbeta repertoires from subjects exposed to, actively infected with, or recovered from COVID-19. The repertoires were released in a freely available public database intended as a resource for research on the immune response to SARS-CoV-2. Samples were obtained from the ongoing ImmuneRACE study (first 160 participants) and from over 1,000 subjects provided by 6 global collaborators. A de-identified subject ID, COVID-19 status, age in years and sex were almost always included in the sample metadata. HLA class I and class II types, where available, came from metadata supplied by the sample provider rather than from assay-based typing.

Comments on this clone: The target of this receptor is not known. Within one base of it there is no much larger clone, and no base qualities were kept.

Including cysteine and phenylalanine, the CDR3 has 15 amino acids. Here the CDR3 DNA is all that survives: 45 bases in frame from base 1. Via the germline V gene, CDR1 is SNHLY and CDR2 FYNNEI. V gives up 4 bases and J gives up 6 bases, and the segment between their germline ends measures 16 bases. Whole blood was collected in K2EDTA tubes by collaborating institutions according to the institutions' own protocols. Collaborator samples were shipped for TCRbeta analysis as frozen whole blood, isolated PBMCs, or DNA extracted from either sample type. General findings and caveats noted by the study authors: The amount of clinical and demographic metadata varied by source and participant and was provided uncurated.

The immunoSEQ Assay, a bias-controlled multiplex PCR, was used to amplify TCRbeta CDR3 regions from genomic DNA. Under the source paper's analysis protocol: Nucleated cell counts per sample were estimated from amplification of reference gene primers within the assay. To quantify the absolute abundance of each unique TCRbeta CDR3 rearrangement, sequence reads were collapsed and filtered. For each sample, productive Simpson clonality was calculated by taking the square root of Simpson's diversity index across productive rearrangements. In its TCRdb copy, this immuneACCESS table keeps in-frame sequences only and misses some clones. Where compared with another copy, unresolved V genes explain less than half of these, and the others have no known cause. Clone size and V and J calls were adopted from that table, with D and trimming inferred from the DNA. The sample profile shows approximately 110,000 clones; over 75% of them were found once. The ten largest clones take up around 3.9% of the sample.

The receptor was derived from a man aged 50-59 years with acute or convalescent COVID-19. Recombination joined TRBV2 with TRBJ1-5, with the D gene call left open. The specimen was peripheral blood. The CDR3 protein sequence reads: CASSGDSPIGQPQHF. The DNA reads TGTGCCAGCAGTGGAGACTCCCCCATAGGTCAGCCCCAGCATTTT.